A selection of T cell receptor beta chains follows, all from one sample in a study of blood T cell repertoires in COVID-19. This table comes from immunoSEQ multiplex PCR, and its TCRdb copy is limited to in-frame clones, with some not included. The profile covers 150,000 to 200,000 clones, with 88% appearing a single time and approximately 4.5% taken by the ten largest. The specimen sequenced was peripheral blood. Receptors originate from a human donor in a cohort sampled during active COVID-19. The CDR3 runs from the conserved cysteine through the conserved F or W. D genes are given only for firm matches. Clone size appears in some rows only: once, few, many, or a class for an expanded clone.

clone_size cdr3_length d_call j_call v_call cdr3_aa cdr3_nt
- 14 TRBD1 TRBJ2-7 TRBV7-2 CASSLGQGAYEQYF TGTGCCAGCAGCTTAGGACAGGGGGCCTACGAGCAGTACTTC
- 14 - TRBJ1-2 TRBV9 CASSGPRDIHGYTF TGTGCCAGCAGCGGACCGCGGGATATTCACGGCTACACCTTC
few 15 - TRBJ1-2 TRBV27 CASDTGGGEDYGYTF TGTGCCAGTGATACTGGGGGGGGCGAAGATTATGGCTACACCTTC
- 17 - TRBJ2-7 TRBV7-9 CASSLEPGQQNSYEQYF TGTGCCAGCAGCCTCGAACCAGGACAGCAGAACTCCTACGAGCAGTACTTC
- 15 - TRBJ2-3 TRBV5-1 CASSLEAGATDTQYF TGCGCCAGCAGCTTGGAGGCGGGGGCCACAGATACGCAGTATTTT
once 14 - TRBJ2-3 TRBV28 CASSLVSSPDTQYF TGTGCCAGCAGTTTAGTGAGTTCGCCAGATACGCAGTATTTT
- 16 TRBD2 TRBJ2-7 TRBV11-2 CASSLSSAGGSYEQYF TGTGCCAGCAGCTTAAGCTCCGCGGGGGGCTCCTACGAGCAGTACTTC
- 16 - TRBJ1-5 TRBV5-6 CASSLGGTLSNQPQHF TGTGCCAGCAGCTTGGGAGGGACACTTAGCAATCAGCCCCAGCATTTT
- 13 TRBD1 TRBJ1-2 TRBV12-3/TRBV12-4 CASSLVQGAGYTF TGTGCCAGCAGTTTAGTGCAGGGGGCTGGCTACACCTTC
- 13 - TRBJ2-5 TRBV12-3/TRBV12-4 CASSKDSQETQYF TGTGCCAGCAGTAAGGACTCACAAGAGACCCAGTACTTC
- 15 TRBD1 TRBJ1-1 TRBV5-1 CASSISRGLDTEAFF TGCGCCAGCAGCATAAGCAGGGGGCTGGACACTGAAGCTTTCTTT
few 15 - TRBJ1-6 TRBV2 CASGEGGLNNSPLHF TGTGCCAGCGGTGAAGGGGGGCTTAATAATTCACCCCTCCACTTT
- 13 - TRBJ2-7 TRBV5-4 CASSLDRTYEQYF TGTGCCAGCAGCTTGGACAGAACCTACGAGCAGTACTTC
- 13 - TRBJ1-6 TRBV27 CASSFGGSSPLHF TGTGCCAGCAGCTTCGGGGGTAGCTCACCCCTCCACTTT
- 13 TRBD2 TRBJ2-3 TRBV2 CASRAGGPDTQYF TGTGCCAGCAGAGCGGGGGGGCCAGATACGCAGTATTTT
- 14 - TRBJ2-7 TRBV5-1 CASSSDSGNHEQYF TGCGCCAGCAGCTCGGACAGTGGGAACCACGAGCAGTACTTC
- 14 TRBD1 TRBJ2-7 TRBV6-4 CATGGGTGYYEQYF TGTGCCACCGGGGGCGGGACAGGGTACTACGAGCAGTACTTC
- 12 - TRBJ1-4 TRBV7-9 CASSLEREKLFF TGTGCCAGCAGCTTAGAGAGGGAAAAACTGTTTTTT
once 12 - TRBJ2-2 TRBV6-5 CASGRNSGELFF TGTGCCAGCGGTCGGAACAGCGGGGAGCTGTTTTTT
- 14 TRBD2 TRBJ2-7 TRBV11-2 CASSLGGGAGEQYF TGTGCCAGCAGCTTAGGCGGGGGGGCGGGCGAGCAGTACTTC
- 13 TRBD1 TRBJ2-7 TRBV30 CAWHPGQDYEQYF TGTGCCTGGCACCCGGGACAGGACTACGAGCAGTACTTC
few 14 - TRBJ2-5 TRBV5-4 CASSLIQDAETQYF TGTGCCAGCAGCTTGATACAGGATGCGGAGACCCAGTACTTC
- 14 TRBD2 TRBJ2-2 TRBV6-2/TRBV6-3 CASSSGSVTGELFF TGTGCCAGCAGTAGCGGGAGCGTCACCGGGGAGCTGTTTTTT